This paragraph reports one TCR beta chain. A read error may be the cause here, since a much bigger clone is one base away. This specimen belongs to a study of blood T cells in healthy people across ages. There are 14 residues in the CDR3. Germline V gives CDR1 SNHLY, CDR2 FYNNEI. Primers used in a second PCR of roughly 6 to 11 cycles were a sample-barcoded 5' primer and a J-beta primer mix. MiXCR, applied by TCRdb to the 5' RACE reads, yields one record per CDR3 protein. In the table there are roughly 800,000 distinct CDR3 sequences, 55% to 70% of which are singletons. Sequences were obtained from blood. The rearrangement uses TRBV2 and TRBJ2-2; TRBD2 agrees at 8 bases. This clonotype was sampled from a man between 25 and 39 years old in good health. For the CDR3, the DNA is TGTGCCAGAAGGGCGGGGGGCGACACCGGGGGGCTGTTTTTT. It encodes CARRAGGDTGGLFF.